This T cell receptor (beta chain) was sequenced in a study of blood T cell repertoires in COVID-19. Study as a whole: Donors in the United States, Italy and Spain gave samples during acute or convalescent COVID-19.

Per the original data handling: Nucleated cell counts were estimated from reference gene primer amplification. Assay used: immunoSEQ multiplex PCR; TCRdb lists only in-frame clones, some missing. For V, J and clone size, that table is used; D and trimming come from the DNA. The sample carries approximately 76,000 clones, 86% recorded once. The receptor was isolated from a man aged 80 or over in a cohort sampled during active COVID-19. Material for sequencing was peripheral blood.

The CDR3 spells CASSRGGQGGDTQYF. CDR3 nucleotides: TGTGCCAGTAGTAGGGGGGGACAGGGTGGAGATACGCAGTATTTT. The chain uses TRBV19 and TRBJ2-3, with 9 positions matching TRBD1. V dropped 4 bases and J dropped 5; count of bases not matched to a gene: 7. CDR3 length: 15 amino acids. Germline CDR1 and CDR2: LNHDA and SQIVND (reference sequence).